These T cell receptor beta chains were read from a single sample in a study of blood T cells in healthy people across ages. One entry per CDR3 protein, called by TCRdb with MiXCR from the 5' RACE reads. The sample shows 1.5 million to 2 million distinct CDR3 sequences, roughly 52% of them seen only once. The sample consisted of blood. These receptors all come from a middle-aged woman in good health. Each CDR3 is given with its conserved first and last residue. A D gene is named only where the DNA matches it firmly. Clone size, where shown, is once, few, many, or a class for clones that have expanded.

TGTGCCACCAGTGATTTGATAGGACAGGAGGGTCATGAGCAGTTCTTC	CATSDLIGQEGHEQFF	TRBV24-1	NA	TRBJ2-1	NA
TGTGCCAGCAGTTGGTCCCGGGAGGGCACAGATACGCAGTATTTT	CASSWSREGTDTQYF	TRBV6-5	TRBD2	TRBJ2-3	NA
TGTGCCAGCAGCGTCGGAGAACAGACAGGGGGGTTCTACAATGAGCAGTTCTTC	CASSVGEQTGGFYNEQFF	TRBV9	TRBD1	TRBJ2-1	NA
TGTGCCAGCAGTACGAACATGGCCTCTTATGGCTACACCTTC	CASSTNMASYGYTF	TRBV6-2/TRBV6-3	NA	TRBJ1-2	NA
TGCGCCAGCAGGTCGACTAGCGGGGGACTTCAAGAGACCCAGTACTTC	CASRSTSGGLQETQYF	TRBV4-1	TRBD2	TRBJ2-5	NA
TGCGCCAGCAGCCAAGAGGCCCTGGATACGCAGTATTTT	CASSQEALDTQYF	TRBV4-1	NA	TRBJ2-3	NA
TGTGCCATCAGAGGGGAGACTAACTATGGCTACACCTTC	CAIRGETNYGYTF	TRBV10-3	NA	TRBJ1-2	few
TGCAGCGTTGAGGTTGGGGTAGGGGGTACGCAGTATTTT	CSVEVGVGGTQYF	TRBV29-1	NA	TRBJ2-3	NA
TGTGCCAGCGAAGACAGGGGAAGTGAAAAACTGTTTTTT	CASEDRGSEKLFF	TRBV6-1	TRBD1	TRBJ1-4	NA
TGTGCCAGCAGCCAAGATTCAGCGGGGGTAGGCAATGAGCAGTTCTTC	CASSQDSAGVGNEQFF	TRBV4-2	TRBD2	TRBJ2-1	few
TGCGCCAGCGGCTTGGGGCACAGCTCCTACGAGCAGTACTTC	CASGLGHSSYEQYF	TRBV5-1	NA	TRBJ2-7	NA
TGCGCCAGCAGCTCTCCTCACACCGGGGAGCTGTTTTTT	CASSSPHTGELFF	TRBV5-1	NA	TRBJ2-2	few
TGCAGTGCTTTCGCTCCCGGGACATCGAACACTGAAGCTTTCTTT	CSAFAPGTSNTEAFF	TRBV20-1	NA	TRBJ1-1	once
TGTGCCAGCAGTTTAGGGGGACTGTCGGATGACTCCTACGAGCAGTACTTC	CASSLGGLSDDSYEQYF	TRBV28	NA	TRBJ2-7	NA
TGTGCCAGCAGTTTGGACGGGACAGGGGTGAGTGGCAATCAGCCCCAGCATTTT	CASSLDGTGVSGNQPQHF	TRBV12-3/TRBV12-4	TRBD1	TRBJ1-5	NA
TGTGCCAGCAGCTCCTACCCTCTTCTCCAGGGTGGGGAGAGCTATGGCTACACCTTC	CASSSYPLLQGGESYGYTF	TRBV7-9	NA	TRBJ1-2	few
TGTGCCAGCAGCCCCCACCAGGGCGGCACAGATACGCAGTATTTT	CASSPHQGGTDTQYF	TRBV7-9	NA	TRBJ2-3	NA
TGTGCCAGCAGCCAGGGACAGGCTTTCTATGGCTACACCTTC	CASSQGQAFYGYTF	TRBV12-3/TRBV12-4	TRBD1	TRBJ1-2	few
TGTGCCGTCAGCGAGAGGGGAAATAACTATGGCTACACCTTC	CAVSERGNNYGYTF	TRBV6-5	NA	TRBJ1-2	NA
TGCAGTGCGGAAGACTCCGAGACCCAGTACTTC	CSAEDSETQYF	TRBV20-1	NA	TRBJ2-5	NA
TGTGCCAGCAGTCGACAGGCCAGAGGTGGCAATGAGCAGTTCTTC	CASSRQARGGNEQFF	TRBV27	NA	TRBJ2-1	NA
TGTGCCAGCAGCTCACAGGGACTCTCTTCCTACGAGCAGTACTTC	CASSSQGLSSYEQYF	TRBV27	NA	TRBJ2-7	few
TGCAGTGCTAGGATGCCCGGAGGGGATGGCTACACCTTC	CSARMPGGDGYTF	TRBV20-1	NA	TRBJ1-2	NA
TGCAGCGTTAATGATTCCCACGGCAAAAACATTCAGTACTTC	CSVNDSHGKNIQYF	TRBV29-1	NA	TRBJ2-4	NA
TGTGCCAGCAGCGCCCGGACTAGCGGGGGGTATAGCACAGATACGCAGTATTTT	CASSARTSGGYSTDTQYF	TRBV9	TRBD2	TRBJ2-3	NA
TGTGCCAGCACAGAGGGGGTGGGTCCCGATGGGGCCAACGTCCTGACTTTC	CASTEGVGPDGANVLTF	TRBV7-9	NA	TRBJ2-6	few
TGCAGTGCTAGTGACGGCGGGGGGGTTCGGAATGAGCAGTTCTTC	CSASDGGGVRNEQFF	TRBV20-1	TRBD2	TRBJ2-1	NA
TGTGCCAGCAGCCGGGCCCCAACGGGGAGTGAGCAGTTCTTC	CASSRAPTGSEQFF	TRBV7-9	NA	TRBJ2-1	few
TGTGCCAGCAGTGGAGCCATGGACAGGGGTTCCTACGAGCAGTACTTC	CASSGAMDRGSYEQYF	TRBV25-1	TRBD1	TRBJ2-7	few
TGTGCCAGCACCAAAGCGGAGTCCTCCTACGAGCAGTACTTC	CASTKAESSYEQYF	TRBV2	NA	TRBJ2-7	few
TGTGCCAGCAGTTCCCTCGACTCGACAGGGGACGAGCAGTACTTC	CASSSLDSTGDEQYF	TRBV27	TRBD1	TRBJ2-7	few
TGTGCCAGCTGGAGAGGCGTGGATACGCAGTATTTT	CASWRGVDTQYF	TRBV6-2/TRBV6-3	NA	TRBJ2-3	few
TGCGCCAGCAGCTCAGGGCCTAGCGGGGGGGTCTCGGCGTATGAGCAGTACTTC	CASSSGPSGGVSAYEQYF	TRBV4-1	TRBD2	TRBJ2-4	NA
TGCGCCAGCAGCCAAGAGGGGAGAAACTGGGCTGGGGCCAACGTCCTGACTTTC	CASSQEGRNWAGANVLTF	TRBV4-3	NA	TRBJ2-6	NA
TGTGCCAGCAGCACAGGTGGGGAGTTCAATCAGCCCCAGCATTTT	CASSTGGEFNQPQHF	TRBV7-8	NA	TRBJ1-5	few
TGCAGCGTTGGTTGGGGTTCCTTTGGGGCCAACGTCCTGACTTTC	CSVGWGSFGANVLTF	TRBV29-1	NA	TRBJ2-6	NA
TGTGCCAGCAGTTATCGACAGGGAGGACGGGATACGCAGTATTTT	CASSYRQGGRDTQYF	TRBV6-5	NA	TRBJ2-3	few
TGTGCCACCAGTGATTTCGCGGGGGAGCAGTTCTTC	CATSDFAGEQFF	TRBV24-1	NA	TRBJ2-1	NA
TGTGCCAGCAGTGAATCTTGGTTGGAGGGAGAGACCCAGTACTTC	CASSESWLEGETQYF	TRBV25-1	NA	TRBJ2-5	NA
TGTGCCAGCAGCCCCCGGGGCATGAACACTGAAGCTTTCTTT	CASSPRGMNTEAFF	TRBV3-1	NA	TRBJ1-1	few
TGCAGTGCTACCAACCCGGGACTAGCGGGGCCAAAAGCCAAAAACACTCAGTACTTC	CSATNPGLAGPKAKNTQYF	TRBV20-1	TRBD2	TRBJ2-4	NA
TGTGCCAGCAGTGCCAGGGGGTTCGCCAACTATGGCTACACCTTC	CASSARGFANYGYTF	TRBV25-1	TRBD1	TRBJ1-2	few